The 32 T cell receptor beta chains below were found in one sample sequenced in a study of cytomegalovirus exposure and HLA in healthy donors. TCRdb's copy holds only in-frame clones and misses some; the assay was immunoSEQ multiplex PCR. The table lists about 330,000 clones, 87% of them singletons, with about 1.2% in the top ten. What was sequenced was PBMCs. The receptors come from a woman in her twenties or thirties in good health and CMV-seropositive.

CDR3 DNA: TGCAGCGTTATGTGGACGGACAATGAGCAGTTCTTC. This codes for CSVMWTDNEQFF. The J gene is TRBJ2-1, the V gene TRBV29-1; no definite D call. The germline CDR1 and CDR2 sequences are SQVTM and ANQGSEA. The CDR3 runs 12 residues. Trimming cost V 5 bases and J 5 bases, with 10 bases left between them.

This chain connects TRBV30 to TRBJ1-1; 7 bases match TRBD1. This CDR3 contains 14 residues. V lost 3 bases and J lost 4; bases outside the gene matches: 8. Germline V gene data show CDR1 as GTSNPN and CDR2 as SVGIG (reference sequence). The CDR3 loop is CAWSGRDRSTEAFF. Here the CDR3 DNA reads TGTGCCTGGAGCGGAAGGGACAGAAGCACTGAAGCTTTCTTT.

The CDR3 nucleotides are TGCGCCAGCAGCCAAGATCAGGGGGGATATGGCTACACCTTC. It is translated as CASSQDQGGYGYTF. V and J are TRBV4-1 and TRBJ1-2; 7 bases align to TRBD1. Trimming took 0 bases from V and 5 from J; bases not matched to a gene: 3. Germline V CDR1 and CDR2: MGHRA, YSYEKL. The CDR3 runs 14 residues.

This clone was detected only once. The chain couples TRBV9 to TRBJ2-3, with D possibly matching TRBD2 (5 bases). The CDR3 has 15 residues. CDR1 and CDR2 (germline): SGDLS, YYNGEE. V was clipped by 1 base and J by 2 bases, with 11 bases between them. CDR3 protein: CASSVSERDTDTQYF. The CDR3 DNA follows: TGTGCCAGCAGCGTAAGCGAGAGGGACACAGATACGCAGTATTTT.

The chain is built from TRBV5-1 and TRBJ2-7; a possible D gene is TRBD2 (6 bases). V gave up 3 bases and J gave up 0 bases, with 16 bases separating them. This CDR3 comprises 16 residues. CDR1 and CDR2 from the germline V gene are SGHRS and YFSETQ. The CDR3 loop is CASSWEKGLYSYEQYF. The CDR3 DNA is TGCGCCAGCAGCTGGGAAAAGGGACTGTACTCCTACGAGCAGTACTTC.

This chain connects TRBV4-3 to TRBJ1-2; D is uncertain. There are 15 residues in the CDR3. Germline V CDR1 and CDR2: LGHNA, YSLEER. The germline V and J ends were trimmed by 0 bases and 7 bases, with 15 bases remaining between them. CDR3 coding DNA: TGCGCCAGCAGCCAAGATAGGGCAACCTTGCCTGGCTACACCTTC. Its protein product is CASSQDRATLPGYTF.

The chain carries TRBV11-2 and TRBJ1-5; a possible D gene is TRBD1 (5 bases). Per germline, CDR1 SGHAT and CDR2 FQNNGV. The CDR3 is made up of 16 amino acids. V lost 6 bases and J lost 3, with 18 bases in between. The CDR3 reads CASRHSQGILNQPQHF. Here the CDR3 DNA reads TGTGCCAGCAGACATTCCCAGGGTATCCTCAATCAGCCCCAGCATTTT.

The table lists this clone with a count of one. Here the CDR3 DNA reads TGTGCCAGCACCCTGACAGGGGCCCTCTCTGGAAACACCATATATTTT. Translated: CASTLTGALSGNTIYF. The chain has TRBV7-8 and TRBJ1-3; 8 bases match TRBD1. CDR3 length equals 16 residues. Unmatched junction bases numbered 8, after V lost 7 bases and J lost 0 bases. Germline V gene sequence: CDR1 SGHVS, CDR2 FQNEAQ.

The chain is built from TRBV19 and TRBJ1-5; a weak D match, TRBD1 (5 bases). Between the trimmed V and J ends, which lost 2 bases and 7 bases, there was a span of 6 bases. Germline lookup yields CDR1 LNHDA and CDR2 SQIVND (reference sequence). This CDR3 contains 12 residues. The CDR3 here is CASSIRGQPQHF. The CDR3 DNA reads TGTGCCAGTAGTATAAGGGGCCAGCCCCAGCATTTT.

The chain carries TRBV5-6 and TRBJ1-2, with unresolved D. Trimming pared 2 bases from V and 7 bases from J, leaving 9 bases between. The CDR3 is made up of 12 amino acids. Germline-derived CDR1 and CDR2 are SGHDT and YYEEEE. CDR3 nucleotides: TGTGCCAGCAGCTTTCCCGCAGCTGGCTACACCTTC. It codes for CASSFPAAGYTF.

The rearrangement joins TRBV5-1 to TRBJ2-1; 12 bases map to TRBD2. With V trimmed by 0 bases and J by 9 bases, 7 bases remained unmatched. Germline values: CDR1 SGHRS, CDR2 YFSETQ. The CDR3 has 16 amino acids. The DNA for the CDR3 is TGCGCCAGCAGCTTGGTGGCTAGCGGGGGGGCGGCTGAGCAGTTCTTC. Translated, it gives CASSLVASGGAAEQFF.

The V call is TRBV19, the J call TRBJ1-6; 8 bases map to TRBD1. Germline V gene lookup returns CDR1 LNHDA and CDR2 SQIVND (reference sequence). The CDR3 extends over 14 amino acids. After removal of 7 bases from V and 8 bases from J, the junction contained 7 bases not matched to a gene. The CDR3 bases are TGTGCCAGTACCGAAGACAGGGGTTATTCACCCCTCCACTTT. It is translated as CASTEDRGYSPLHF.

This clone was picked up one time. This chain joins TRBV18 and TRBJ1-4; perhaps TRBD1 as D (6 bases). The CDR3 has 15 residues. V dropped 3 bases and J dropped 2 bases, with 10 bases sitting between them. Germline V gives CDR1 KGHSH, CDR2 LQKENI. The CDR3 sequence: CASSPTGSTNEKLFF. For the CDR3, the DNA is TGTGCCAGCTCACCCACAGGGAGCACTAATGAAAAACTGTTTTTT.

The chain carries TRBV5-1 and TRBJ2-3; no clear D gene. V lost 0 bases, J lost 0 bases, and 11 bases lay in between. The CDR3 runs to 16 residues. Germline CDR1 is SGHRS and CDR2 is YFSETQ. In DNA form, the CDR3 reads TGCGCCAGCAGCTTGGCCATTGGTGCTAGCACAGATACGCAGTATTTT. Protein product: CASSLAIGASTDTQYF.

The V and J genes are TRBV29-1 and TRBJ2-1; 11 bases align to TRBD2. The length of the CDR3 is 13 residues. The J segment lost 8 bases and the V segment lost 4 bases, leaving 4 bases of the junction unmatched. The germline gives CDR1 SQVTM, CDR2 ANQGSEA. CDR3 DNA: TGCAGCGTTGCAACTAGCGGGAGTCATGAGCAGTTCTTC. Amino acids: CSVATSGSHEQFF.

The chain uses TRBV5-1 and TRBJ1-1; no clear D. Trimming took off 7 bases at V and 4 bases at J, with 17 bases between the two ends. CDR3 length: 14 amino acids. The germline V gene encodes CDR1 SGHRS and CDR2 YFSETQ. The CDR3 coding sequence is TGCGCCAGCCGCGCCCGTGAGGGAGGCACTGAAGCTTTCTTT. It translates to CASRAREGGTEAFF.

The chain has TRBV28 and TRBJ1-1; D remains ambiguous. From germline, CDR1 is MDHEN and CDR2 SYDVKM. The CDR3 loop spans 15 amino acids. The V gene lost 3 bases and the J gene lost 5 bases, with 16 bases spanning the gap. CDR3: CASSFGPLAETEAFF. The CDR3 DNA follows: TGTGCCAGCAGTTTCGGCCCTCTGGCGGAGACTGAAGCTTTCTTT.

The genes are TRBV30 and TRBJ2-1; D not certain. The CDR3 is made up of 12 amino acids. The V and J ends lost 2 bases and 9 bases respectively, with 11 bases between them. Germline CDR1 GTSNPN, CDR2 SVGIG (reference sequence). For the CDR3, the DNA is TGTGCCTGGAGTATAGGGCCGACTGAGCAGTTCTTC. As protein: CAWSIGPTEQFF.

The V and J genes are TRBV27 and TRBJ2-1, with 8 bases that match TRBD1. V lost 6 bases to trimming and J lost 2 bases; unmatched junction nucleotides: 9. The CDR3 totals 16 residues. From germline, CDR1 is MNHEY and CDR2 SMNVEV (reference sequence). The CDR3 bases are TGTGCCAGCAGGATCCCCGGGACAGGAGCCTACAATGAGCAGTTCTTC. Amino acids: CASRIPGTGAYNEQFF.

This clone has just one count. This chain joins TRBV29-1 and TRBJ1-2; TRBD1 is a possible D gene (5 bases). This CDR3 contains 13 residues. Between the trimmed V and J ends, which lost 3 bases and 0 bases, there was a span of 8 bases. Germline V CDR1 and CDR2: SQVTM, ANQGSEA. The CDR3 sequence is CSVDVRANYGYTF. Written as DNA, the CDR3 is TGCAGCGTTGATGTCAGGGCTAACTATGGCTACACCTTC.

The genes are TRBV18 and TRBJ1-6; 8 nucleotides agree with TRBD1. CDR3 length: 15 amino acids. Germline assignment: CDR1 KGHSH and CDR2 LQKENI. The V and J ends lost 3 bases and 7 bases, in that order; junction bases with no gene match: 5. CDR3 sequence: CASSPAGGRNSPLHF. The CDR3 nucleotides are TGTGCCAGCTCACCGGCAGGGGGCCGGAATTCACCCCTCCACTTT.

The J gene is TRBJ2-3, the V gene TRBV6-6, with 10 bases that match TRBD1. With 5 bases clipped from V and 6 bases from J, the junction kept 8 bases outside the gene matches. In germline, CDR1 is MNHNY, CDR2 SVGAGI (reference sequence). The CDR3 spans 15 residues. The chain's CDR3 is CASSSQTGGDDTQYF. DNA for the CDR3: TGTGCCAGCAGTAGCCAGACAGGGGGCGATGATACGCAGTATTTT.

The J gene is TRBJ2-6, the V gene TRBV27; D is ambiguous. Germline CDR1 and CDR2: MNHEY and SMNVEV (reference sequence). V was trimmed by 3 bases and J by 9 bases, leaving 9 bases between them. This CDR3 has 13 amino acids. The CDR3 nucleotides are TGTGCCAGCAGTTTCAGTGGGTTCAACGTCCTGACTTTC. Amino acid sequence: CASSFSGFNVLTF.

This clone was detected a few times. The chain employs TRBV7-3 and TRBJ2-5, with D uncertain. CDR3 size: 13 residues. Germline loops: CDR1 SGHTA, CDR2 FQGTGA. Trimming left V 5 bases short and J 1 base short, with 8 bases between. CDR3 sequence reads: CASSRDGQETQYF. CDR3 coding DNA: TGTGCCAGCAGCAGAGACGGCCAAGAGACCCAGTACTTC.

This rearrangement joins TRBV4-2 to TRBJ2-2, with a tentative D call TRBD2 (6 bases). The CDR3 length is 15 residues. The germline CDR1 and CDR2 sequences are LGHNA and YNFKEQ. V was cut by 3 bases and J by 3 bases, with 11 bases left in between. The CDR3, as DNA: TGTGCCAGCAGCCACCCCACGGGGGACACCGGGGAGCTGTTTTTT. Its protein product is CASSHPTGDTGELFF.

V and J are TRBV6-1 and TRBJ2-7, with 7 bases aligning to TRBD1. Germline CDR1 and CDR2: MNHNS and SASEGT. This CDR3 has 14 amino acids. With 8 bases clipped from V and 2 bases from J, the junction kept 9 bases outside the gene matches. The CDR3 region is CASWPGQWTYEQYF. CDR3 nucleotide sequence: TGTGCCAGCTGGCCGGGACAGTGGACCTACGAGCAGTACTTC.

This clone occurred once. The rearrangement uses TRBV6-1 and TRBJ2-5; TRBD2 matches 10 bases. This CDR3 is 19 amino acids long. Germline lookup yields CDR1 MNHNS and CDR2 SASEGT. Losses at the gene ends were 0 bases for V and 4 bases for J; bases not matched to a gene: 14. CDR3 residues: CASSEASHTAGGPRETQYF. CDR3 nucleotide sequence: TGTGCCAGCAGTGAAGCGAGTCACACAGCGGGAGGGCCGCGAGAGACCCAGTACTTC.

The chain is built from TRBV5-1 and TRBJ1-4; 7 bases are a match to TRBD1. The CDR3 is made up of 14 amino acids. The V gene end was trimmed by 5 bases and the J gene end by 6 bases; junction bases not matched to a gene: 7. CDR1 and CDR2 from the germline V gene are SGHRS and YFSETQ. In DNA, the CDR3 is TGCGCCAGCAGTAGAGGACAGGTATATGAAAAACTGTTTTTT. It codes for CASSRGQVYEKLFF.

V gene TRBV11-2 combines with J gene TRBJ2-5; D might be TRBD1 (6 bases). There are 13 residues in the CDR3. Germline lookup yields CDR1 SGHAT and CDR2 FQNNGV. Trimming pared 5 bases from V and 5 bases from J, leaving 12 bases between. For the CDR3, the DNA is TGTGCCAGCAGCCAAACAGGGTGGGAGACCCAGTACTTC. As protein: CASSQTGWETQYF.

This sequence joins TRBV6-5 and TRBJ2-2; D gene uncertain. The CDR3 is 15 residues long. V gave up 6 bases and J gave up 4 bases, with 15 bases separating them. Germline V gives CDR1 MNHEY, CDR2 SVGAGI. The CDR3 sequence: CASSSDQYRTGELFF. In DNA form, the CDR3 reads TGTGCCAGCAGCTCCGACCAATACCGCACCGGGGAGCTGTTTTTT.

This chain connects TRBV30 to TRBJ2-1, with TRBD1 identical over 7 bases. This CDR3 has 11 amino acids. V shed 3 bases and J 13 bases; nucleotides not matched to a gene: 6. Looked up from germline, CDR1 is GTSNPN and CDR2 is SVGIG (reference sequence). DNA of the CDR3: TGTGCCTGGAGGGCCGGGACAGATCAGTTCTTC. Amino acid sequence: CAWRAGTDQFF.

The CDR3 sequence: CASSVGGSGRTGELFF. The CDR3 DNA is TGTGCCAGCAGCGTAGGAGGTAGCGGGAGGACCGGGGAGCTGTTTTTT. The chain carries TRBV9 and TRBJ2-2; TRBD2 matches 10 bases. CDR3 length: 16 amino acids. Per germline, CDR1 SGDLS and CDR2 YYNGEE. V lost 0 bases, J lost 5 bases, and 4 bases stayed unmatched. Variable domain in full (rest from reference TRBV9 and TRBJ2-2): DSGVTQTPKHLITATGQRVTLRCSPRSGDLSVYWYQQSLDQGLQFLIQYYNGEERAKGNILERFSAQQFPDLHSELNLSSLELGDSALYFCASSVGGSGRTGELFFGEGSRLTVL.